This record covers a single T cell receptor (beta chain). Its antigen is unknown. One end of the junction does not line up with germline, which may come from a read error. This specimen belongs to a study of tumor and adjacent non-tumor tissue in lung cancer (dated by TCRdb to the late 2010s). Regarding the research as a whole: Of the cohort, roughly 12 patients had adenocarcinoma, 2 had squamous cell carcinoma and 1 had small cell lung cancer. The approximately 15 enrolled patients, of whom approximately 10 were men and 5 were women, were aged about 31 to 80 years and were diagnosed with TNM stage I to III disease. A total of 95 million to 150 million productive TCRbeta reads were generated by sequencing, corresponding to an average of around 4 million reads per sample. The study compared bulk TCRbeta repertoires between lung tumor tissue and matched distant non-tumor lung tissue from 15 lung cancer patients. TCRbeta CDR3 sequencing was performed on approximately 30 paired specimens, with one tumor sample and one normal lung sample collected per patient. Beyond this particular receptor, the publication reports: Peripheral blood was not sequenced, so blood TCRbeta repertoires in these lung cancer patients were not examined. A significantly larger cumulative share of the repertoire was made up by the top 100 clones in normal lung than in tumor tissue. Neither the sequencing platform nor unique molecular identifiers are mentioned in the methods. Significantly higher TCR diversity (inverse Simpson) was observed in tumor tissue than in normal lung tissue (approximately 430 vs 150, P = 0.0075, Mann-Whitney U test). Younger patients had significantly higher TCR diversity, and higher tumor TCR diversity was associated with shorter overall and disease-free survival. Only 15 patients were included in the cohort, and the need for larger samples and more detailed clinical data was noted by the authors.

Libraries were prepared through multiplex PCR. The data were produced on an Illumina HiSeq 2500. TCRbeta libraries were built by three rounds of nested PCR using primers (Table S4), following protocols modified from ARM-PCR. PCR products of 200-500 bp were gel-excised and purified with the QIAquick gel extraction kit before sequencing. The paper's data handling went like this. Trimmomatic was used to clean the reads, FLASH was used to merge the reads into complete CDR3 sequences, and MiTCR was used to assign the reads to V(D)J germline segments. Clonal diversity was computed as the inverse Simpson's index with VDJtools. In-frame sequences lacking a premature stop codon were counted as productive reads. The public reads were reanalyzed by TCRdb: fastp trimming at Q25, MiXCR alignment, in-frame beta chains only. Rows merge per CDR3 protein into single entries with the most common DNA and genes. The V and J calls shown here were made by TCRdb, not taken from the authors' results. The sample table contains 70,000 to 80,000 distinct CDR3 sequences; only one count was recorded for just under 75% of them. Clones ranked in the top ten supply roughly 10% of the sample.

From the cysteine through the phenylalanine, the CDR3 covers 15 amino acids. Only the CDR3 DNA is retained, 45 bases long and in frame from the first base. Via the germline V gene, CDR1 is MNHNS and CDR2 SASEGT. RNA was extracted from bulk unsorted tissue and checked for quality with a NanoDrop ND-1000 and an Agilent 2100. Donors were newly diagnosed lung cancer patients admitted for thoracic surgery in China between August and November 2014, without prior chemotherapy. Anyone who had undergone radiotherapy or chemotherapy before, or who had another cancer at the same time, was left out of the study. Surgical tissue pieces of about 1-2.2 cm3 were preserved in RNAlater solution and stored at -80 °C until use.

In this chain, TRBV6-1 is recombined with TRBJ1-6, and possibly TRBD1, on 6 matching bases. Sequencing was performed on lung tumor tissue. The TCR was taken from a woman aged 40 to 50 with non-small cell lung cancer. Here the CDR3 is given as CVSSELGGSNSPIHF. The sequenced DNA: TGTGTCAGCAGTGAACTCGGGGGCTCTAATTCACCCATACACTTC.